These T cell receptor beta chains were read from a single sample in a study of cytomegalovirus exposure and HLA in healthy donors. Assay: immunoSEQ multiplex PCR; the TCRdb copy retains only in-frame clones and omits some. The data contain some 130,000 clones, 60% to 85% of them singletons. Sequenced input: PBMCs. The source is a woman aged 35 to 49 in good health and CMV-seronegative. CDR3s include the opening cysteine and the closing phenylalanine or tryptophan. A D gene is named only where the DNA matches it firmly. Expanded clones get a size class; other rows say once, few or many, or leave the size out.

d_call,j_call,clone_size,v_call,cdr3_aa,cdr3_nt
TRBD1,TRBJ1-2,.,TRBV6-1,CASSEGQGRPAGYGYTF,TGTGCCAGCAGTGAGGGACAGGGGCGACCCGCGGGCTATGGCTACACCTTC
.,TRBJ2-1,.,TRBV10-1,CASSEYQTGSSSYNEQFF,TGCGCCAGCAGTGAGTACCAGACTGGATCGAGCTCCTACAATGAGCAGTTCTTC
.,TRBJ1-1,.,TRBV5-4,CASSLLLGPTEAFF,TGTGCCAGCAGCTTACTATTGGGTCCCACTGAAGCTTTCTTT
TRBD1,TRBJ2-5,.,TRBV27,CASSLQGFEETQYF,TGTGCCAGCAGCTTACAGGGGTTTGAAGAGACCCAGTACTTC
.,TRBJ2-3,.,TRBV7-9,CASSLSQVSTDTQYF,TGTGCCAGCAGCTTATCACAGGTTAGCACAGATACGCAGTATTTT
TRBD1,TRBJ2-4,few,TRBV30,CAWSETGAQYF,TGTGCCTGGAGTGAAACAGGGGCTCAGTACTTC
.,TRBJ1-2,.,TRBV25-1,CASSEGGGGANYGYTF,TGTGCCAGCAGTGAAGGGGGCGGGGGCGCCAACTATGGCTACACCTTC
TRBD2,TRBJ2-1,once,TRBV9,CASSVVASGGYEQFF,TGTGCCAGCAGCGTAGTGGCTAGCGGGGGTTATGAGCAGTTCTTC
TRBD1,TRBJ1-5,.,TRBV7-8,CASSLVGTGDQPQHF,TGTGCCAGCAGCTTAGTCGGGACAGGGGATCAGCCCCAGCATTTT
.,TRBJ2-5,.,TRBV18,CASSVGTQETQYF,TGTGCCAGCTCAGTGGGGACTCAAGAGACCCAGTACTTC
.,TRBJ1-1,few,TRBV28,CASSSYGAGGTEAFF,TGTGCCAGCAGTTCCTATGGCGCGGGGGGCACTGAAGCTTTCTTT
.,TRBJ1-2,.,TRBV5-1,CASSSGGSDLYGYTF,TGCGCCAGCAGCTCTGGGGGCAGTGACCTCTATGGCTACACCTTC
TRBD1,TRBJ2-7,.,TRBV6-5,CASSRRQGKAEQYF,TGTGCCAGCAGTCGAAGACAGGGAAAGGCCGAGCAGTACTTC
.,TRBJ2-7,.,TRBV5-1,CASSLEVMGALSYEQYF,TGCGCCAGCAGCTTGGAAGTCATGGGGGCGCTCTCCTACGAGCAGTACTTC
.,TRBJ2-7,.,TRBV28,CASLAGREQYF,TGTGCCAGCCTCGCGGGCCGCGAGCAGTACTTC
.,TRBJ1-3,.,TRBV11-2,CASSLASRTGNTIYF,TGTGCCAGCAGCTTAGCTTCGCGGACTGGAAACACCATATATTTT
TRBD1,TRBJ1-6,.,TRBV7-6,CASSGGQGIDSPLHF,TGTGCCAGCAGCGGAGGACAGGGAATTGATTCACCCCTCCACTTT
.,TRBJ2-1,.,TRBV28,CASSFSVQFGEQFF,TGTGCCAGCAGTTTCTCGGTACAGTTTGGCGAGCAGTTCTTC
TRBD1,TRBJ2-7,.,TRBV7-9,CASSSDREPYEQYF,TGTGCCAGCAGCTCCGACAGGGAGCCCTACGAGCAGTACTTC
TRBD2,TRBJ2-3,.,TRBV29-1,CSVPGGTSGGTDTQYF,TGCAGCGTCCCCGGGGGGACTAGCGGGGGCACAGATACGCAGTATTTT
.,TRBJ2-1,.,TRBV7-2,CASSLVAGGSYNEQFF,TGTGCCAGCAGCTTAGTGGCTGGCGGAAGCTACAATGAGCAGTTCTTC
TRBD1,TRBJ1-2,.,TRBV18,CASSPSTGGKGYGYTF,TGTGCCAGCTCACCCTCGACAGGGGGCAAAGGCTATGGCTACACCTTC
.,TRBJ2-7,.,TRBV10-2,CASSEVPPDSPEQYF,TGCGCCAGCAGTGAGGTCCCACCAGACAGCCCCGAGCAGTACTTC
TRBD2,TRBJ2-3,.,TRBV19,CASTPGGGLPDTQYF,TGTGCCAGTACCCCCGGGGGGGGGCTGCCAGATACGCAGTATTTT
.,TRBJ1-4,.,TRBV30,CAWIKQPGEKLFF,TGTGCCTGGATAAAACAGCCTGGGGAAAAACTGTTTTTT